What follows are 18 T cell receptor beta chains derived from one specimen sequenced in a study of CD8 T cells in ankylosing spondylitis. General study results and limits: Ankylosing spondylitis blood appeared to be characterized by a TCR beta motif of eight or nine highly homologous variants.

TCRdb redid the calling of the 5' RACE reads with MiXCR, one entry per CDR3 protein. The sample holds fewer than 400,000 distinct CDR3 sequences; 20% to 25% are singletons and the top ten take about a sixth. These TCRs' antigens remain unknown. Sequenced: blood, either unsorted or a sorted T cell fraction (not recorded which). These receptors all stem from a male donor with ankylosing spondylitis.

This clonotype was counted between two and nine times. The rearrangement uses TRBV5-1 and TRBJ2-3; D remains unclear. The CDR3 covers 14 residues. Germline V gives CDR1 SGHRS, CDR2 YFSETQ. The V end was cut by 0 bases, the J end by 1 base, with 6 bases between. DNA for the CDR3: TGCGCCAGCAGCTTGGTACTTCGCACAGATACGCAGTATTTT. As protein: CASSLVLRTDTQYF.

As regards this clonotype: This may stem from a read error, because a much larger clone lies one nucleotide away. This rearrangement joins TRBV6-5 to TRBJ2-1; D is uncertain. The ends were cut back, 0 bases at V and 6 bases at J, with 3 bases in the middle. The CDR3 length is 12 residues. Germline loops: CDR1 MNHEY, CDR2 SVGAGI. The CDR3 coding sequence is TGTGCCAGCAGTTACTCGACCAATGAGCAGTTCTTC. Protein: CASSYSTNEQFF.

This clonotype was observed a few times. This chain joins TRBV12-3 or TRBV12-4 and TRBJ1-5; D is possibly TRBD1 (5 bases). V was trimmed by 4 bases and J by 6 bases, leaving 10 bases between them. The CDR3 is made up of 13 amino acids. CDR3 DNA sequence: TGTGCCAGCAGTTCACAGGTTACTCAGCCCCAGCATTTT. It is translated as CASSSQVTQPQHF.

The rearrangement uses TRBV5-1 and TRBJ2-1; 12 bases align to TRBD2. Unmatched junction bases numbered 5, after V lost 0 bases and J lost 7 bases. The CDR3 is made up of 16 amino acids. Germline V gene sequence: CDR1 SGHRS, CDR2 YFSETQ. CDR3 region: CASSLAGLAGFNEQFF. DNA of the CDR3: TGCGCCAGCAGCTTGGCCGGACTAGCGGGATTTAATGAGCAGTTCTTC.

The gene calls are TRBV29-1 and TRBJ2-7; D unresolved. The CDR3 spans 14 residues. The germline CDR1 and CDR2 sequences are SQVTM and ANQGSEA. The V end was cut by 3 bases, the J end by 2 bases, with 14 bases between. DNA for the CDR3: TGCAGCGTTGATAGCTGGTTACCTCCCTACGAGCAGTACTTC. Protein: CSVDSWLPPYEQYF.

The chain carries TRBV2 and TRBJ1-2; TRBD1 is a possible D gene (5 bases). The V end was cut by 6 bases, the J end by 8 bases, with 13 bases between. The CDR3 is made up of 12 amino acids. In germline, CDR1 is SNHLY, CDR2 FYNNEI. CDR3 amino acids: CASRWGSRGYTF. The CDR3 bases are TGTGCCAGCAGGTGGGGGAGTAGGGGCTACACCTTC.

This clonotype was detected ten times or more. V and J are TRBV12-3 or TRBV12-4 and TRBJ2-1; D is unclear. V was pared by 1 base and J by 9 bases, with 10 bases between. This CDR3 has 13 residues. Written as DNA, the CDR3 is TGTGCCAGCAGTTTAGGATCGGCAGGTGAGCAGTTCTTC. Protein sequence: CASSLGSAGEQFF.

The chain joins TRBV20-1 to TRBJ2-7, with 9 positions matching TRBD1. Germline CDR1 is DFQATT and CDR2 is SNEGSKA (reference sequence). The junction had 7 bases not matched to a gene; V was cut back by 3 bases and J by 1 base. The CDR3 is made up of 15 amino acids. The CDR3 spells CSARNLGTGSYEQYF. CDR3 in DNA: TGCAGTGCTAGGAATCTCGGGACAGGGTCCTACGAGCAGTACTTC.

This clonotype has just a few counts. This rearrangement joins TRBV10-3 to TRBJ1-2; 9 bases align to TRBD1. The CDR3 covers 15 residues. The germline V gene has CDR1 ENHRY and CDR2 SYGVKD. Germline trimming cut 10 bases from V and 4 bases from J; bases unmatched to any gene: 13. The CDR3 loop is CATDAPGQGGYGYTF. The CDR3 nucleotides are TGTGCCACCGACGCTCCGGGACAGGGAGGCTATGGCTACACCTTC.

The chain is built from TRBV7-3 and TRBJ2-1; 9 bases agree with TRBD1. Germline CDR1 reads SGHTA; CDR2 reads FQGTGA. This CDR3 comprises 15 residues. Losses at the gene ends were 4 bases for V and 5 bases for J; bases not matched to a gene: 6. DNA of the CDR3: TGTGCCAGCAGCTACGACAGGGGGACGGACAATGAGCAGTTCTTC. It codes for CASSYDRGTDNEQFF.

The V call is TRBV15, the J call TRBJ2-5, with TRBD2 matching over 8 bases. V trimming: 6 bases; J trimming: 2 bases; junction bases outside the gene matches: 2. Germline-derived CDR1 and CDR2 are LNHNV and YYDKDF (reference sequence). CDR3 size: 13 residues. The CDR3 sequence is CATRTSGQETQYF. In nucleotides, the CDR3 is TGTGCCACCAGAACTAGCGGACAAGAGACCCAGTACTTC.

CDR3 in amino acids: CASSLHRAGEAFF. The CDR3 DNA sequence: TGCGCCAGCAGCTTGCACAGGGCAGGTGAAGCTTTCTTT. The V and J genes are TRBV5-1 and TRBJ1-1; TRBD1 might be the D (6 bases). The CDR3 contains 13 residues. Trimming left V 1 base short and J 7 bases short, with 11 bases between. Germline V CDR1 and CDR2: SGHRS, YFSETQ.

The sample holds a few counts of this clonotype. The rearrangement joins TRBV5-1 to TRBJ1-1; 8 bases align to TRBD1. The CDR3 totals 16 residues. V lost 3 bases and J lost 1; bases outside the gene matches: 8. Germline lookup yields CDR1 SGHRS and CDR2 YFSETQ. The CDR3 loop is CASSWTGLGPNTEAFF. CDR3 in DNA: TGCGCCAGCAGCTGGACAGGGTTGGGTCCGAACACTGAAGCTTTCTTT.

V is TRBV20-1 and J is TRBJ2-1, with D possibly being TRBD1 (6 bases). Trimming took 6 bases from V and 7 from J, leaving 10 bases between them. CDR1 and CDR2 from the germline V gene are DFQATT and SNEGSKA (reference sequence). The CDR3 covers 11 residues. CDR3 sequence reads: CSARTVNEQFF. The CDR3 bases are TGCAGTGCCAGGACAGTAAATGAGCAGTTCTTC.

The chain joins TRBV19 to TRBJ2-2; D uncertain. The CDR3 is 16 residues long. Trimming stripped 7 bases from V and 4 bases from J, with 19 bases between. Per the germline V gene, CDR1 is LNHDA and CDR2 is SQIVND (reference sequence). The CDR3 reads CASKVVKGRSTGELFF. The CDR3 region has the DNA TGTGCCAGTAAGGTCGTCAAGGGAAGGAGCACCGGGGAGCTGTTTTTT.

In this sample, this clonotype turned up many times. The chain is built from TRBV29-1 and TRBJ2-7, with D possibly matching TRBD2 (5 bases). Per germline, CDR1 SQVTM and CDR2 ANQGSEA. The CDR3 consists of 12 residues. The V and J ends lost 3 bases and 3 bases respectively, with 9 bases between them. In DNA form, the CDR3 reads TGCAGCGTTGACGGCGGGCGCTACGAGCAGTACTTC. Its translation is CSVDGGRYEQYF.

This clonotype was observed a few times. The chain carries TRBV11-2 and TRBJ2-1, with TRBD2 matching 7 bases. The CDR3 contains 15 residues. CDR1 is SGHAT and CDR2 is FQNNGV in the germline V gene. After removal of 5 bases from V and 6 bases from J, the junction contained 10 bases not matched to a gene. The CDR3 DNA reads as TGTGCCAGCAGCCTAACCGGGACTAACCTCAATGAGCAGTTCTTC. Translation gives CASSLTGTNLNEQFF.

The chain couples TRBV27 to TRBJ1-5, with 7 bases lining up with TRBD1. Germline CDR1 is MNHEY and CDR2 is SMNVEV (reference sequence). The V and J ends lost 6 bases and 4 bases, in that order; junction bases with no gene match: 12. The CDR3 consists of 16 residues. The chain's CDR3 is CASRIYHGTANQPQHF. DNA of the CDR3: TGTGCCAGCAGGATTTACCATGGGACAGCGAATCAGCCCCAGCATTTT.